This TCR beta chain is from a study of tumor-infiltrating lymphocytes in localized non-small cell lung cancer. As for the study in general: Some samples were collected after neoadjuvant chemotherapy; smokers, never-smokers and several histologies were included. Resected tumor was paired with non-adjacent uninvolved lung from the same patient.

About this clone: Its antigen remains unidentified.

TCRdb's table, derived via immunoSEQ multiplex PCR, lists solely in-frame clones and lacks some. Here the sample spans about 16,000 clones, 70% to 80% being singletons. This CDR3 is built from 14 residues. The V and J ends lost 1 base and 4 bases, in that order; junction bases with no gene match: 3. In germline, CDR1 is SGHTA, CDR2 FQGNSA. General observations from the study: Different pieces of the same tissue went to different assays, confounding technical variation with intratumor heterogeneity. Tumors had more T cell infiltration than uninvolved lung, per TCRbeta sequencing and CD3 counts.

The rearrangement links TRBV7-2 to TRBJ1-2, with 7 positions matching TRBD1. Sequencing was carried out using lung tumor tissue. The sequence was collected from a human donor with non-small cell lung cancer. The CDR3 protein is CASSLGQGLYGYTF. CDR3 sequence (DNA): TGTGCCAGCAGCTTAGGACAGGGACTCTATGGCTACACCTTC.